Sequencing of this TCR beta chain was carried out in a study of identical twins. General observations from the study: A partial confounding effect on zero-insertion analyses could come from invariant MAIT and iNKT cells. Cross-sectional statistics, not tracking of the same donors, supported the conclusions.

Germline CDR1 is SGHRS and CDR2 is YFSETQ. The CDR3 runs to 14 residues. V was trimmed by 4 bases and J by 2 bases, leaving 9 bases between them. TCRdb reprocessed the 5' RACE reads with MiXCR, giving one entry per CDR3 protein. The repertoire holds roughly 720,000 distinct CDR3 sequences, 15% to 20% seen once, with roughly 14% in the top ten. This clonotype was picked up a small number of times. Its specificity is not known. The same data also went into a second study, on T cells expressing NK-cell markers. That publication notes: Among CD8+ T cells from about six donors, dominant NKG2C+ clonotypes accounted for roughly 1.0-7.0%. The CD3+CD56-NKG2C+ fraction of a few donors was likewise dominated by these clonotypes.

The specimen was PBMCs. The rearrangement uses TRBV5-1 and TRBJ2-2, with D unresolved. This TCR came from a young woman in good health. The CDR3 DNA reads TGCGCCAGCAGCAGCCCGATAAACACCGGGGAGCTGTTTTTT. Its protein is CASSSPINTGELFF.